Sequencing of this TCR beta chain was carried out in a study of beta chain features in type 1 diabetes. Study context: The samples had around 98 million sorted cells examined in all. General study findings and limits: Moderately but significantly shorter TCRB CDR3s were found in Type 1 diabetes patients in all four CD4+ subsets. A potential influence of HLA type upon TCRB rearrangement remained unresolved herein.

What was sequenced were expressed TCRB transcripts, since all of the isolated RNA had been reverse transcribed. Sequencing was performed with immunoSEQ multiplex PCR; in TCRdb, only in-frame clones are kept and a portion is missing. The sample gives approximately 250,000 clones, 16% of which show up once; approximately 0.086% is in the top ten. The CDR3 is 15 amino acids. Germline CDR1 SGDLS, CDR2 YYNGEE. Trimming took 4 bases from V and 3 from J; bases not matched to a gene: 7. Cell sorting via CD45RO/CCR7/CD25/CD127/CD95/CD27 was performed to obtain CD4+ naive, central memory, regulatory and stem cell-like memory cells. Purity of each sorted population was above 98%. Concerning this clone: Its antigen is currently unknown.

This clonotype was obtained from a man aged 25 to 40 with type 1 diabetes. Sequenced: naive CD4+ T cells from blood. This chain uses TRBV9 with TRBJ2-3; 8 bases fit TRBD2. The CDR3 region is CASSPRGGPTDTQYF. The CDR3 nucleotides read TGTGCCAGCAGCCCCCGGGGGGGGCCTACAGATACGCAGTATTTT.